This T cell receptor beta chain appears in the sequencing data of a study of blood T cells in healthy people across ages. Regarding the study as a whole: From one million sequenced T cells, diversity estimates were lower bounds.

This clonotype was observed a handful of times. What it binds is not known. Using a J-beta primer mix together with a sample-barcoded 5' primer, a second PCR was run for about 6 to 12 cycles. TCRdb ran MiXCR on the 5' RACE reads and lists one entry per CDR3 protein. The table has over 700,000 distinct CDR3 sequences, roughly 25% seen once. The CDR3 is 14 amino acids. Germline V gene lookup returns CDR1 WSHSY and CDR2 SAAADI. V lost 6 bases and J lost 5; bases outside the gene matches: 7. These data also featured in a second study, about T cells of mothers and their children.

The sequence derives from a boy aged 5 to 17 in good health. Material for sequencing was blood. The chain uses TRBV10-2 and TRBJ2-1, with 7 nucleotides matching TRBD2. Here the CDR3 reads CASSQVSGDNEQFF. DNA for the CDR3: TGCGCCAGCAGCCAGGTCAGCGGGGACAATGAGCAGTTCTTC.